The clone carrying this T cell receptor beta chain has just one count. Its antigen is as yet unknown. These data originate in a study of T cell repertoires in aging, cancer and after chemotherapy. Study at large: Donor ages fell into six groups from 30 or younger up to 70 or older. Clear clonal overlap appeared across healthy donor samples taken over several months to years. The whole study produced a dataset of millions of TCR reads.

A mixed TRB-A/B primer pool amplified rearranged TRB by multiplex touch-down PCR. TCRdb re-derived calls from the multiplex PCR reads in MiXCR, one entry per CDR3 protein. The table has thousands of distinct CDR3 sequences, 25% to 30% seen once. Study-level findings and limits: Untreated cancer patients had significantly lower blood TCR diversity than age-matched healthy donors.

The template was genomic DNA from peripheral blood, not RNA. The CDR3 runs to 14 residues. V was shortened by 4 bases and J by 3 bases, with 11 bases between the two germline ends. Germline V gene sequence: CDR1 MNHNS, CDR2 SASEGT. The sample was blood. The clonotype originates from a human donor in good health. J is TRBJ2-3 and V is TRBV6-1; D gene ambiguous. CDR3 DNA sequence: TGTGCCAGCAGTGTTACTAAGGGTACAGATACGCAGTATTTT. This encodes CASSVTKGTDTQYF.